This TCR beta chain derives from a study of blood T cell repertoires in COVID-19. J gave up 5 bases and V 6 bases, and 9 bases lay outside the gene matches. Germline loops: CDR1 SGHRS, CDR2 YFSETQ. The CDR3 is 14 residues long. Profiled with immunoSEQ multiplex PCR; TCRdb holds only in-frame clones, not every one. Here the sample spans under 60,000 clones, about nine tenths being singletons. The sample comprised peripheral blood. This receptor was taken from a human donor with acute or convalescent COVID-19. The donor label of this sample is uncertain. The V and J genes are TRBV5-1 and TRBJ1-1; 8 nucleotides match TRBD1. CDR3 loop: CASTRQGIVTEAFF. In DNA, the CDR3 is TGCGCCAGCACCAGACAGGGGATAGTGACTGAAGCTTTCTTT.